A single sample gave rise to the 28 T cell receptor beta chains below, sequenced in a study of shared clonotypes between healthy human individuals. Measured with immunoSEQ multiplex PCR; TCRdb has only the in-frame clones, and not every one. This table has approximately 2,300,000 clones, 85% to 95% appearing once. Specimen: naive CD4+ T cells from PBMCs. The subset denotes: CD45RA+ positively selected. These receptors all stem from a man aged 18 to 30 in good health. Some clones in this sample may be carry-over from other donors' samples.

V and J are TRBV6-6 and TRBJ1-2; D is undetermined. V shed 0 bases and J shed 4 bases, with 9 bases lying between them. CDR3 size: 14 residues. The V gene's germline CDR1 is MNHNY and CDR2 SVGAGI (reference sequence). CDR3 coding DNA: TGTGCCAGCAGTTACTCCGGGGAGAGCTATGGCTACACCTTC. Encoded protein: CASSYSGESYGYTF.

V and J are TRBV4-1 and TRBJ2-1, with 9 bases matching TRBD1. The CDR3 has 18 amino acids. With V trimmed by 0 bases and J by 7 bases, 13 bases remained unmatched. In germline, CDR1 is MGHRA, CDR2 YSYEKL. The CDR3 nucleotides are TGCGCCAGCAGCCAAGATAAGGAGGACAGGGGTAAAGGTAATGAGCAGTTCTTC. Amino acids: CASSQDKEDRGKGNEQFF.

This chain's CDR3 is CSAPVSDGYTF. The CDR3, as DNA: TGCAGTGCCCCCGTGAGTGATGGCTACACCTTC. The chain combines TRBV20-1 with TRBJ1-2; no definite D call. Trimming left V 6 bases short and J 6 bases short, with 11 bases between. The CDR3 sequence is 11 residues long. Germline CDR1 DFQATT, CDR2 SNEGSKA (reference sequence).

This clone occurred a few times. The V and J genes are TRBV19 and TRBJ2-3; D tentatively fits TRBD1 or TRBD2 (5 bases each). The CDR3 length is 12 residues. Germline values: CDR1 LNHDA, CDR2 SQIVND (reference sequence). The V gene lost 5 bases and the J gene lost 7 bases, with 10 bases spanning the gap. Written as DNA, the CDR3 is TGTGCCAGTAGTTCGGGGCGAAATACGCAGTATTTT. It translates to CASSSGRNTQYF.

This chain connects TRBV5-1 to TRBJ1-2; maybe TRBD1 (6 bases). The germline CDR1 and CDR2 sequences are SGHRS and YFSETQ. The germline V and J ends were trimmed by 0 bases and 8 bases, with 14 bases remaining between them. The CDR3 is 14 amino acids. The CDR3: CASSLEGHLRGYTF. CDR3 bases: TGCGCCAGCAGCTTGGAGGGACACCTGAGGGGCTACACCTTC.

The chain has TRBV19 and TRBJ1-1, with a tentative D call TRBD1 (5 bases). The CDR3 is 14 amino acids. The V end was cut by 6 bases, the J end by 0 bases, with 11 bases between. In germline, CDR1 is LNHDA, CDR2 SQIVND (reference sequence). The CDR3: CASRQDSLNTEAFF. The CDR3 nucleotides read TGTGCCAGTAGGCAAGACAGTCTGAACACTGAAGCTTTCTTT.

This clone was picked up one time. The V gene is TRBV28, the J gene TRBJ2-3; either TRBD1 or TRBD2 may fit D (5 bases each). The germline V gene encodes CDR1 MDHEN and CDR2 SYDVKM. The CDR3 sequence is 15 residues long. V lost 1 base to trimming and J lost 5 bases, with 13 bases between them. CDR3 coding DNA: TGTGCCAGCAGTTTATACAATCAGGGAGTAGATACGCAGTATTTT. This translates into CASSLYNQGVDTQYF.

The chain has TRBV30 and TRBJ2-7, with 10 bases matching TRBD1. The V gene end was trimmed by 5 bases and the J gene end by 2 bases; junction bases not matched to a gene: 6. CDR1 is GTSNPN and CDR2 is SVGIG in the germline V gene (reference sequence). The length of the CDR3 is 14 residues. Here the CDR3 reads CAWVAGQGTYEQYF. Written as DNA, the CDR3 is TGTGCCTGGGTAGCGGGACAGGGGACCTACGAGCAGTACTTC.

This clone was detected once. The chain has TRBV5-1 and TRBJ1-2; unclear D gene. Trimming left V 0 bases short and J 0 bases short, with 18 bases between. The germline V gene has CDR1 SGHRS and CDR2 YFSETQ. CDR3 length equals 18 residues. The CDR3 protein is CASSLAWTASLTNYGYTF. In DNA, the CDR3 is TGCGCCAGCAGCTTGGCCTGGACCGCGTCCCTCACTAACTATGGCTACACCTTC.

On this clone: This same CDR3 is encoded by further DNA sequences in the sample. The chain couples TRBV7-3 to TRBJ2-3, with D hard to call. Per germline, CDR1 SGHTA and CDR2 FQGTGA. V lost 1 base and J lost 3, with 8 bases in between. This CDR3 contains 14 residues. The CDR3, as DNA: TGTGCCAGCAGCTTAATGGGTGGGACAGATACGCAGTATTTT. Translating gives CASSLMGGTDTQYF.

This clone was detected once. The V call is TRBV18, the J call TRBJ1-1; 7 positions match TRBD1. The CDR3 is made up of 14 amino acids. Trimming cost V 6 bases and J 0 bases; bases outside gene matches: 4. Germline CDR1 KGHSH, CDR2 LQKENI. In nucleotides, the CDR3 is TGTGCCAGCTCCTCAGGGGGGTTGAACACTGAAGCTTTCTTT. This sequence encodes CASSSGGLNTEAFF.

The rearrangement links TRBV21-1 to TRBJ2-3. TRBV21-1 is noted as a pseudogene. The CDR3 consists of 14 residues. The CDR3 coding sequence is TGTGCCAGCAGCAAATCACCGCCCACAGATACGCAGTATTTT. This translates into CASSKSPPTDTQYF.

This chain joins TRBV7-6 and TRBJ2-1, with D perhaps TRBD2 (6 bases). Germline V gene sequence: CDR1 SGHVS, CDR2 FNYEAQ. The CDR3 has 15 amino acids. Trimming pared 2 bases from V and 8 bases from J, leaving 16 bases between. CDR3 residues: CASSLPGAPSYEQFF. As DNA, the CDR3 is TGTGCCAGCAGCTTACCGGGAGCCCCGTCCTATGAGCAGTTCTTC.

Remarks on this clone: The identical CDR3 is also encoded by other nucleotide sequences in the sample. V is TRBV18 and J is TRBJ1-1; no firm D call. V was shortened by 0 bases and J by 0 bases, with 5 bases between the two germline ends. CDR1 and CDR2 from the germline V gene are KGHSH and LQKENI. The CDR3 is made up of 14 amino acids. CDR3 sequence: CASSPPSLNTEAFF. The DNA of the CDR3 is TGTGCCAGCTCACCACCGAGCCTGAACACTGAAGCTTTCTTT.

For this clone: Other nucleotide sequences in the sample specify the same CDR3. The V call is TRBV28, the J call TRBJ1-2; D not certain. The CDR3 has 10 amino acids. The germline V gene encodes CDR1 MDHEN and CDR2 SYDVKM. Between the trimmed V and J ends, which lost 8 bases and 3 bases, there was a span of 4 bases. The CDR3 loop reads CASRYYGYTF. DNA of the CDR3: TGTGCCAGCCGGTACTATGGCTACACCTTC.

The genes are TRBV29-1 and TRBJ2-1; the D gene is possibly TRBD2 (5 bases). This CDR3 has 12 residues. V was clipped by 6 bases and J by 7 bases, with 13 bases between them. In germline, CDR1 is SQVTM, CDR2 ANQGSEA. The CDR3 loop reads CSVGEGANEQFF. The DNA of the CDR3 is TGCAGCGTGGGAGAGGGAGCAAATGAGCAGTTCTTC.

The J gene is TRBJ1-2, the V gene TRBV6-5; D not certain. CDR1 and CDR2 (germline): MNHEY, SVGAGI. The CDR3 sequence is 14 residues long. V lost 6 bases and J 6 bases, leaving 17 bases between the germline ends. The CDR3 loop reads CASSLRRAWNGYTF. The CDR3 DNA follows: TGTGCCAGCAGCCTTAGGAGGGCATGGAATGGCTACACCTTC.

V usage is TRBV10-3 and J usage is TRBJ2-1; a weak D match, TRBD2 (5 bases). Germline lookup yields CDR1 ENHRY and CDR2 SYGVKD. V lost 10 bases and J lost 0, with 16 bases in between. The CDR3 runs to 15 residues. CDR3 protein: CATTVDGNSYNEQFF. The DNA for the CDR3 is TGTGCCACCACAGTAGACGGGAACTCCTACAATGAGCAGTTCTTC.

The chain recombines TRBV2 with TRBJ1-4; D not certain. The V end was cut by 5 bases, the J end by 3 bases, with 7 bases between. CDR1 and CDR2 from the germline V gene are SNHLY and FYNNEI. The CDR3 has 13 residues. The CDR3 nucleotides are TGTGCCAGCAGTCGCAGTCCTAATGAAAAACTGTTTTTT. Amino acid sequence: CASSRSPNEKLFF.

The chain employs TRBV5-8 and TRBJ2-1; TRBD2 matches 7 bases. CDR3 size: 15 residues. V was clipped by 0 bases and J by 3 bases; unmatched bases: 3. CDR1 SGHTS and CDR2 YDEGEE come from the germline V gene. The CDR3 spells CASSLGGSIYNEQFF. As DNA, the CDR3 is TGTGCCAGCAGCTTGGGCGGGAGTATCTACAATGAGCAGTTCTTC.

The gene calls are TRBV5-1 and TRBJ1-2; 7 nucleotides match TRBD1. The V gene's germline CDR1 is SGHRS and CDR2 YFSETQ. There are 15 residues in the CDR3. Losses at the gene ends were 0 bases for V and 3 bases for J; bases not matched to a gene: 5. CDR3 coding DNA: TGCGCCAGCAGCTTGGCCATTGGACAGGACTATGGCTACACCTTC. Protein: CASSLAIGQDYGYTF.

The chain has TRBV10-3 and TRBJ1-2; 8 nucleotides align to TRBD1. CDR1 is ENHRY, CDR2 SYGVKD, per germline. Germline trimming cut 2 bases from V and 8 bases from J; bases unmatched to any gene: 7. There are 14 residues in the CDR3. As DNA, the CDR3 is TGTGCCATCAGTGAGGGGCAGGGGGCAGGCGGCTACACCTTC. It specifies CAISEGQGAGGYTF.

The J gene is TRBJ2-3, the V gene TRBV6-5; D is ambiguous. CDR3 size: 15 residues. V lost 2 bases to trimming and J lost 0 bases, with 9 bases between them. Germline CDR1 reads MNHEY; CDR2 reads SVGAGI. The CDR3 protein is CASSYEAASTDTQYF. The CDR3 DNA follows: TGTGCCAGCAGTTACGAGGCAGCTAGCACAGATACGCAGTATTTT.

J is TRBJ1-6 and V is TRBV5-1, with 8 bases aligning to TRBD1. Germline V gene data show CDR1 as SGHRS and CDR2 as YFSETQ. The ends lost 5 bases at V and 9 bases at J; junction bases unmatched: 10. This CDR3 has 15 residues. The CDR3 DNA follows: TGCGCCAGCAGGGACAGGGCGGCTTCAGGTTCACCCCTCCACTTT. Its translation is CASRDRAASGSPLHF. The whole variable domain, filled in from reference TRBV5-1 and TRBJ1-6, reads KAGVTQTPRYLIKTRGQQVTLSCSPISGHRSVSWYQQTPGQGLQFLFEYFSETQRNKGNFPGRFSGRQFSNSRSEMNVSTLELGDSALYLCASRDRAASGSPLHFGNGTRLTVT.

The V and J genes are TRBV5-6 and TRBJ1-2; weak D call: TRBD1 (6 bases). Germline CDR1 SGHDT, CDR2 YYEEEE. The V gene lost 5 bases and the J gene lost 2 bases, with 10 bases spanning the gap. This CDR3 contains 13 residues. CDR3 in amino acids: CASRFDRNYGYTF. The CDR3 DNA is TGTGCCAGCAGGTTTGACAGGAACTATGGCTACACCTTC.

The gene calls are TRBV4-2 and TRBJ2-7, with TRBD1 as a possible D gene (5 bases). CDR1 and CDR2 (germline): LGHNA, YNFKEQ. The CDR3 loop spans 15 amino acids. V lost 0 bases and J lost 5, with 14 bases in between. The CDR3 region is CASSQDNRGSHEQYF. In DNA, the CDR3 is TGTGCCAGCAGCCAAGATAATAGGGGAAGCCACGAGCAGTACTTC.

With regard to this clone: Because the CDR3's place on the DNA is in doubt, the DNA is left out and the CDR3 is given as listed by TCRdb. The V call is TRBV18, the J call TRBJ1-5. Termini included, the CDR3 measures 15 amino acids. CDR1 KGHSH and CDR2 LQKENI come from the germline V gene. The CDR3 loop is CASSTSGQGNQPQHF.

This rearrangement joins TRBV29-1 to TRBJ1-2, with D hard to call. CDR1 and CDR2 (germline): SQVTM, ANQGSEA. The CDR3 contains 15 residues. Trimming pared 3 bases from V and 6 bases from J, leaving 20 bases between. CDR3 protein: CSVDPPDRTPHGYTF. CDR3 nucleotide sequence: TGCAGCGTTGACCCTCCGGATCGGACTCCCCATGGCTACACCTTC.